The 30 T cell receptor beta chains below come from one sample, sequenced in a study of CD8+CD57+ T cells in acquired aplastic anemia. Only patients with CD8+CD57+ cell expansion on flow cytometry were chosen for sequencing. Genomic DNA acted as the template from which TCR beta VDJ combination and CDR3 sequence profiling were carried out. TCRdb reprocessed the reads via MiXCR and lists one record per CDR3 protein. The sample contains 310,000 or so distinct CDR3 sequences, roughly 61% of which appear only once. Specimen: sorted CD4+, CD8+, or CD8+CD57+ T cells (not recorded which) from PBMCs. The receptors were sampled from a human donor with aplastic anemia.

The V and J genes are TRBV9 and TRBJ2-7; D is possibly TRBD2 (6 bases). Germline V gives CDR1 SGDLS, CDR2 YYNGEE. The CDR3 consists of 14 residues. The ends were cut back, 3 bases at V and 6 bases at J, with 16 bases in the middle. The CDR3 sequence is CASSGSREALEQYF. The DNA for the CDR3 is TGTGCCAGCAGCGGCAGTAGGGAGGCTCTCGAGCAGTACTTC.

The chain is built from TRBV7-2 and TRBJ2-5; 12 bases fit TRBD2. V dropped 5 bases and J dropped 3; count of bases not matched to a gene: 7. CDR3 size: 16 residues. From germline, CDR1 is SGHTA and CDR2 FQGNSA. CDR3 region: CASSQVLAGGEETQYF. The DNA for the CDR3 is TGTGCCAGCAGCCAAGTACTAGCGGGGGGTGAAGAGACCCAGTACTTC.

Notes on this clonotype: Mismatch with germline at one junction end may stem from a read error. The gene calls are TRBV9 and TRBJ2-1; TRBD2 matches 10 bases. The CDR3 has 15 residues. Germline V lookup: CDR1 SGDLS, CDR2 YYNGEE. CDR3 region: CASRLLAGVGNEQFF. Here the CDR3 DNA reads TGTGCAAGCAGACTTCTAGCGGGGGTGGGGAATGAGCAGTTCTTC.

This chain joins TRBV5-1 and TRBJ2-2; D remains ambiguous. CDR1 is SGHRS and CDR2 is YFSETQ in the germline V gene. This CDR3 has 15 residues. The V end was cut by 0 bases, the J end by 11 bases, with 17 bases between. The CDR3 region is CASSLAGYSSGELFF. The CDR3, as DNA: TGCGCCAGCAGCTTGGCCGGGTATTCCTCAGGTGAGCTGTTTTTT.

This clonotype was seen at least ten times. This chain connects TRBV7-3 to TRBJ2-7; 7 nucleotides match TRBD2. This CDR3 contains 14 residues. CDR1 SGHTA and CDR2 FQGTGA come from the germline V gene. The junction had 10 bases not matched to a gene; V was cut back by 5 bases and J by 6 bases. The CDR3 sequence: CASSAGTGGVEQYF. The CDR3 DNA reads TGTGCCAGCAGCGCTGGGACGGGGGGTGTCGAGCAGTACTTC. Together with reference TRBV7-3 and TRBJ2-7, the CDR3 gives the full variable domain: GAGVSQTPSNKVTEKGKYVELRCDPISGHTALYWYRQSLGQGPEFLIYFQGTGAADDSGLPNDRFFAVRPEGSVSTLKIQRTERGDSAVYLCASSAGTGGVEQYFGPGTRLTVT.

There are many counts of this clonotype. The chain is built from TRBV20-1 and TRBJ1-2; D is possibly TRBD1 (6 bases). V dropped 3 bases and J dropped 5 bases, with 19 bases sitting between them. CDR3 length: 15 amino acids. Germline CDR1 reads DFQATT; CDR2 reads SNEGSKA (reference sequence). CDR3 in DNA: TGCAGTGCTAGTCCCCAGAACTACAGGGATTATGGCTACACCTTC. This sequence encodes CSASPQNYRDYGYTF.

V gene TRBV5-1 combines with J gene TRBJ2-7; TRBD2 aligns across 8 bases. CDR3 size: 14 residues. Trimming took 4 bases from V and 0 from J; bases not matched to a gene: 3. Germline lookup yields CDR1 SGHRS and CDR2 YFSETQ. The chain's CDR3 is CASSAGGASYEQYF. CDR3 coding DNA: TGCGCCAGCAGCGCCGGGGGGGCCTCCTACGAGCAGTACTTC. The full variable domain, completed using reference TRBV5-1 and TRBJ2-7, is KAGVTQTPRYLIKTRGQQVTLSCSPISGHRSVSWYQQTPGQGLQFLFEYFSETQRNKGNFPGRFSGRQFSNSRSEMNVSTLELGDSALYLCASSAGGASYEQYFGPGTRLTVT.

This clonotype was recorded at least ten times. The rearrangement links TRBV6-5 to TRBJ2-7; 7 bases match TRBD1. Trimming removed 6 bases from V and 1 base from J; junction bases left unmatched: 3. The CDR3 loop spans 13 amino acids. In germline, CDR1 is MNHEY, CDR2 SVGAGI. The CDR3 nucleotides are TGTGCCAGCAGAGAGACAGGGTCCTACGAGCAGTACTTC. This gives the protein CASRETGSYEQYF.

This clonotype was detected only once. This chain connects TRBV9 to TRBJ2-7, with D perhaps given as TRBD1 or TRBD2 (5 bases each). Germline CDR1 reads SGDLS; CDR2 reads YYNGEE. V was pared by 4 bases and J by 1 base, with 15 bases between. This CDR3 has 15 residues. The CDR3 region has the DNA TGTGCCAGCAGCACTAACCGGGACCCGTCCTACGAGCAGTACTTC. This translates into CASSTNRDPSYEQYF.

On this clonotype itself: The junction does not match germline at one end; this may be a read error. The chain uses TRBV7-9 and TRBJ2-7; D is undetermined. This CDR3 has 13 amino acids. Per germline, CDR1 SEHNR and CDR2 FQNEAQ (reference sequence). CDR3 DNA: TGTGCCAGCAGCTTATCCCGGTCCTCCGAGCAGTACTTC. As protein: CASSLSRSSEQYF.

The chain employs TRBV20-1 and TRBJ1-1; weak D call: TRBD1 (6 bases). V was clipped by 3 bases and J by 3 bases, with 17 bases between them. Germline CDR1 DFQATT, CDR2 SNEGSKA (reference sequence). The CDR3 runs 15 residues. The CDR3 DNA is TGCAGTGCTAGTGGGGGGCAGTGGGGGTACACTGAAGCTTTCTTT. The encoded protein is CSASGGQWGYTEAFF.

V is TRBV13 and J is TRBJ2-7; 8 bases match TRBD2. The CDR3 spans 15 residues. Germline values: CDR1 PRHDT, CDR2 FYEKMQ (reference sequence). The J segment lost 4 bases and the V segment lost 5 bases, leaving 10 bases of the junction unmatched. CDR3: CASSVAAGGGYEQYF. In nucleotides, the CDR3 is TGTGCCAGCAGCGTAGCGGCGGGGGGCGGGTACGAGCAGTACTTC.

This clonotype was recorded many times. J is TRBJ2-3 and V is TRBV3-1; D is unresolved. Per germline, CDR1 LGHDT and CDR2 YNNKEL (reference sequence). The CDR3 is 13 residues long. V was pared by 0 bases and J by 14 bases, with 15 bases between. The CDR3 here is CASSQEASTPPYF. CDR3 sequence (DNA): TGTGCCAGCAGCCAAGAGGCGTCCACCCCGCCGTATTTT.

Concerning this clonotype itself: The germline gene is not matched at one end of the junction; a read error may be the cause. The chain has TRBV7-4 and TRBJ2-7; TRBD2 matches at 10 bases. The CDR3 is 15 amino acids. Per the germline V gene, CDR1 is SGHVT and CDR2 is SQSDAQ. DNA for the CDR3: TGCGCCAGCAGCCAAGGGACTAGCGCATTCTACGAGCAGTACTTC. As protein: CASSQGTSAFYEQYF.

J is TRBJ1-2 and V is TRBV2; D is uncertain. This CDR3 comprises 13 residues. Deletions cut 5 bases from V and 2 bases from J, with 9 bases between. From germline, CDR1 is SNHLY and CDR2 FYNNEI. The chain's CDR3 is CASSTTVNYGYTF. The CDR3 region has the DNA TGTGCCAGCAGTACCACAGTGAACTATGGCTACACCTTC.

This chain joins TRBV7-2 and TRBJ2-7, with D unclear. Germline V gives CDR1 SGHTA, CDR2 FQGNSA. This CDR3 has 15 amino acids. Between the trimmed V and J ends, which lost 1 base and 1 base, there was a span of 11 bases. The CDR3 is CASSLELAESYEQYF. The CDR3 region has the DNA TGTGCCAGCAGCTTAGAATTGGCAGAATCCTACGAGCAGTACTTC.

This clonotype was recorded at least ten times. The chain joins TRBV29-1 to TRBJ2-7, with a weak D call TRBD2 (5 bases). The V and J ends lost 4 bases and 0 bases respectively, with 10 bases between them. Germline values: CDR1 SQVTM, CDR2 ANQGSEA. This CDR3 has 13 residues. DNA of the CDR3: TGCAGCGTTGTCAGGAGGAGCTCCTACGAGCAGTACTTC. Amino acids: CSVVRRSSYEQYF.

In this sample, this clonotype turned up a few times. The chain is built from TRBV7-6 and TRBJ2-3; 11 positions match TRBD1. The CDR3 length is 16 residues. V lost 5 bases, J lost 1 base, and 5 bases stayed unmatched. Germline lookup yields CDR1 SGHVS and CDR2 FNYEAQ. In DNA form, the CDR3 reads TGTGCCAGCAGCGTAGGGACAGGGGGAGGCACAGATACGCAGTATTTT. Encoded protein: CASSVGTGGGTDTQYF. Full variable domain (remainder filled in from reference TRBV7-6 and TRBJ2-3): GAGVSQSPRYKVTKRGQDVALRCDPISGHVSLYWYRQALGQGPEFLTYFNYEAQQDKSGLPNDRFSAERPEGSISTLTIQRTEQRDSAMYRCASSVGTGGGTDTQYFGPGTRLTVL.

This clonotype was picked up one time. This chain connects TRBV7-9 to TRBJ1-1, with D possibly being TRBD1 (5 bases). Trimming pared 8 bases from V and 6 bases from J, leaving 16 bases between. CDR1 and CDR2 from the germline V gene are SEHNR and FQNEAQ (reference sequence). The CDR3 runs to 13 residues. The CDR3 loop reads CASGDGTYSEAFF. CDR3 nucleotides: TGTGCCAGCGGCGACGGGACCTACTCTGAAGCTTTCTTT.

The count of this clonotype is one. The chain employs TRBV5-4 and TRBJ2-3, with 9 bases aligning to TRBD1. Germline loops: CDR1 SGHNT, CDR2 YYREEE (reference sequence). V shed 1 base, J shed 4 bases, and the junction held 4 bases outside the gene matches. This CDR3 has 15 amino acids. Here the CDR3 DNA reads TGTGCCAGCAGCTTGCCCACAGGGGGCGCAGATACGCAGTATTTT. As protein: CASSLPTGGADTQYF.

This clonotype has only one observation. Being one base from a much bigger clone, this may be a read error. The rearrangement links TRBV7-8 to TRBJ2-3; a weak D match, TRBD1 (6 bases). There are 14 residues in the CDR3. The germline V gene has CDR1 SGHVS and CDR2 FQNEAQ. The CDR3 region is CASRPTGRTDAQYF. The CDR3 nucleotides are TGTGCCAGCAGGCCTACAGGGCGCACAGATGCGCAGTATTTT.

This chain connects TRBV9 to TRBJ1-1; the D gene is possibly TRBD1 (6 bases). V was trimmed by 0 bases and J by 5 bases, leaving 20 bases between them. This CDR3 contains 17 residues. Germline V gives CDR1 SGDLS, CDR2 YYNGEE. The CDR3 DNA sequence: TGTGCCAGCAGCGTAGACCCCGTTGAGGGGGTTCGGACTGAAGCTTTCTTT. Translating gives CASSVDPVEGVRTEAFF.

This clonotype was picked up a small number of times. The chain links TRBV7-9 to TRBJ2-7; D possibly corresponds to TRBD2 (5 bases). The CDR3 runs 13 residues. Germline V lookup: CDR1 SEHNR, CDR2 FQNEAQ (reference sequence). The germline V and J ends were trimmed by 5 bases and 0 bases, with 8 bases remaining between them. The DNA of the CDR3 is TGTGCCAGCAGCCCCGCGGGCTCCTACGAGCAGTACTTC. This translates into CASSPAGSYEQYF.

The CDR3 coding sequence is TGTGCCACCAGTGAGACAGGGGGTTGGGAGACCCAGTACTTC. This codes for CATSETGGWETQYF. This sequence joins TRBV24-1 and TRBJ2-5, with 9 bases lining up with TRBD1. Germline CDR1 is KGHDR and CDR2 is SFDVKD. This CDR3 comprises 14 residues. Trimming cost V 4 bases and J 5 bases; bases outside gene matches: 4.

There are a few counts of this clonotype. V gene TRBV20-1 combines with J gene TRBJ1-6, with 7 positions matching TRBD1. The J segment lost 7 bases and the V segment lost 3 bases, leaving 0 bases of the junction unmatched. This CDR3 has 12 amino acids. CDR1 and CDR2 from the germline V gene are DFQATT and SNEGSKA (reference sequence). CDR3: CSARTGNSPLHF. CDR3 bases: TGCAGTGCTAGGACAGGGAATTCACCCCTCCACTTT.

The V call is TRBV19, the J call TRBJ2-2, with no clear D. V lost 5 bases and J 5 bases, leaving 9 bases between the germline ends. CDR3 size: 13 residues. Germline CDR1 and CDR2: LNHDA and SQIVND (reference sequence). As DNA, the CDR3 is TGTGCCAGTAGTCTAACAGAAACCGGGGAGCTGTTTTTT. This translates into CASSLTETGELFF.

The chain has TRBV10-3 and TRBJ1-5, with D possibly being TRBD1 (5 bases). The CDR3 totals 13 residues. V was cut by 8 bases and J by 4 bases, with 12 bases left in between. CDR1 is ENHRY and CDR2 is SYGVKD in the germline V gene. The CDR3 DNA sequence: TGTGCCATCGGTTGGGGGGATAATCAGCCCCAGCATTTT. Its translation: CAIGWGDNQPQHF.

As DNA, the CDR3 is TGTGCCAGCAGTTTCGCAAAGGACGAGCAGTACTTC. Its translation is CASSFAKDEQYF. The chain links TRBV7-9 to TRBJ2-7, with unresolved D. V gave up 6 bases and J gave up 5 bases, with 11 bases separating them. The CDR3 is 12 residues long. Germline assignment: CDR1 SEHNR and CDR2 FQNEAQ (reference sequence).

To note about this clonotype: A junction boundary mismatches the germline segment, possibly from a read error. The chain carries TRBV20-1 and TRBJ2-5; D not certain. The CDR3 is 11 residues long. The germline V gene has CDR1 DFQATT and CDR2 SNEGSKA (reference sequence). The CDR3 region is CSARDQETQYF. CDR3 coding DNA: TGCAGTGCAAGAGATCAGGAGACCCAGTACTTC.

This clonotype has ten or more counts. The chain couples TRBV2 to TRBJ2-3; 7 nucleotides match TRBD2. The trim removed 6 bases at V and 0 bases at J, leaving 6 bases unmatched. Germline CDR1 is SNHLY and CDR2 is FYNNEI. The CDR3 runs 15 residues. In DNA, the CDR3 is TGTGCCAGCAGCGAAAGCGGGACTAGCACAGATACGCAGTATTTT. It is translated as CASSESGTSTDTQYF.